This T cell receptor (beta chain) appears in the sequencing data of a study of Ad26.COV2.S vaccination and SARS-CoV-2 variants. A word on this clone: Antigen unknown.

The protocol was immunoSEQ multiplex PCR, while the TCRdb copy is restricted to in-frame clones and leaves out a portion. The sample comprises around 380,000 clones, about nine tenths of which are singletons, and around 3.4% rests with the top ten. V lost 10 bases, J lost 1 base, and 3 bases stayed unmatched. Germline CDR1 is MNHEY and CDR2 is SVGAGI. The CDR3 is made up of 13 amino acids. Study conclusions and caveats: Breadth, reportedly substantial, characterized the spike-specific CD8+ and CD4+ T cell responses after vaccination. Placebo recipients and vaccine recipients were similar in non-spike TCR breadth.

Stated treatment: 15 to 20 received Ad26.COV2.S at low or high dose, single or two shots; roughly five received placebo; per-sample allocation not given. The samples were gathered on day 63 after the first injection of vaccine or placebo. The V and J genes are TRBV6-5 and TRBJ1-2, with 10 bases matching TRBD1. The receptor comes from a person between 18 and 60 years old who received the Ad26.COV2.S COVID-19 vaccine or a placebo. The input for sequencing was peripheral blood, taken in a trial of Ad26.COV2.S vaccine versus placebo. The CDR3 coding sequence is TGTGCCACCGGACAGGGGGGTAACTATGGCTACACCTTC. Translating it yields CATGQGGNYGYTF.